Listed here are 28 T cell receptor beta chains from one sample, sequenced in a study of long-term antiretroviral therapy in people with HIV (dated by TCRdb to 2021 to 2024). The immunoSEQ hsTCRB v3.0 assay was used at survey level resolution to sequence the TRB variable region. What TCRdb holds here is the immuneACCESS table cut down to in-frame rearrangements. Part of the clones is not present; checked against another copy, under half of the missing clones reflect an unresolved V gene, and the others are unexplained. The sample records about 22,000 clones, about 82% of which are singletons. The top ten clonotypes cover roughly 5% of the sample. Material: unsorted PBMCs, obtained 1.3 years after starting antiretroviral therapy. Source of these receptors: a man aged 55 to 70 with HIV.

This clone was observed a single time. The chain links TRBV5-6 to TRBJ1-1, with 7 bases fitting TRBD1. CDR1 is SGHDT, CDR2 YYEEEE, per germline. Germline trimming cut 1 base from V and 7 bases from J; bases unmatched to any gene: 10. The CDR3 is 15 amino acids. CDR3 sequence (DNA): TGTGCCAGCAGCTTGCTTCGGGCAGGGGGTGATGAAGCTTTCTTT. The encoded protein is CASSLLRAGGDEAFF.

The chain links TRBV6-1 to TRBJ1-5; D not certain. V gave up 10 bases and J gave up 0 bases, with 7 bases separating them. This CDR3 has 12 amino acids. CDR1 is MNHNS and CDR2 is SASEGT in the germline V gene. The CDR3 region has the DNA TGTGCCACCACAAGTAGCAATCAGCCCCAGCATTTT. Translating it yields CATTSSNQPQHF.

The chain uses TRBV6-1 and TRBJ2-7; D is uncertain. The CDR3 covers 16 residues. Germline V lookup: CDR1 MNHNS, CDR2 SASEGT. Deletions cut 1 base from V and 3 bases from J, with 16 bases between. The CDR3 bases are TGTGCCAGCAGTGAAGGAGGCAGCCTTTTTTACTACGAGCAGTACTTC. Its translation is CASSEGGSLFYYEQYF.

The chain joins TRBV27 to TRBJ1-5; maybe TRBD1 (5 bases). This CDR3 spans 15 amino acids. Germline CDR1 and CDR2: MNHEY and SMNVEV (reference sequence). Trimming removed 5 bases from V and 2 bases from J, with 13 bases in between. CDR3 in amino acids: CASSAWAGGNQPQHF. CDR3 bases: TGTGCCAGCAGTGCTTGGGCGGGGGGCAATCAGCCCCAGCATTTT.

J is TRBJ2-7 and V is TRBV5-1; D could derive from TRBD1 or TRBD2 (5 bases each). The V gene's germline CDR1 is SGHRS and CDR2 YFSETQ. V was pared by 0 bases and J by 2 bases, with 9 bases between. CDR3 size: 14 residues. In DNA, the CDR3 is TGCGCCAGCAGCTTGGCTGAGGGACCCTACGAGCAGTACTTC. Translation gives CASSLAEGPYEQYF.

The chain recombines TRBV5-1 with TRBJ2-2; D perhaps matches TRBD2 (7 bases). V was trimmed by 6 bases and J by 4 bases, leaving 13 bases between them. The CDR3 covers 14 residues. The germline gives CDR1 SGHRS, CDR2 YFSETQ. The CDR3 here is CASKGGGPTGELFF. The CDR3 nucleotides read TGCGCCAGCAAGGGGGGGGGCCCCACCGGGGAGCTGTTTTTT.

This clone was detected only once. The genes are TRBV27 and TRBJ2-7; D is tentatively TRBD1 or TRBD2 (5 bases each). From germline, CDR1 is MNHEY and CDR2 SMNVEV (reference sequence). Trimming cost V 4 bases and J 5 bases, with 27 bases left between them. The CDR3 spans 18 residues. CDR3 in DNA: TGTGCCAGCAGTTGGCGCGGCCGCCCGACAGCTAGGGGACACGAGCAGTACTTC. Translation gives CASSWRGRPTARGHEQYF.

The rearrangement joins TRBV5-5 to TRBJ1-2, with D maybe TRBD1 (5 bases). With 1 base removed from V and 4 bases from J, the gap between germline ends came to 14 bases. CDR3 length: 15 residues. Germline V CDR1 and CDR2: SGHKS, YYEKEE (reference sequence). The CDR3 coding sequence is TGTGCCAGCAGCTTGTGGGCAGGGAGTCCCTATGGCTACACCTTC. This encodes CASSLWAGSPYGYTF.

This clone has a handful of counts. This chain connects TRBV4-1 to TRBJ1-2; D is undetermined. Per germline, CDR1 MGHRA and CDR2 YSYEKL. The ends were cut back, 0 bases at V and 5 bases at J, with 13 bases in the middle. CDR3 length equals 15 residues. CDR3 sequence reads: CASSQDLPVLYGYTF. The DNA for the CDR3 is TGCGCCAGCAGCCAAGATCTACCAGTACTATATGGCTACACCTTC.

This clone was picked up a small number of times. The chain employs TRBV19 and TRBJ1-5; no clear D gene. The CDR3 contains 16 residues. Trimming shortened V by 3 bases and J by 5 bases, and 17 bases separated the two germline ends. Per the germline V gene, CDR1 is LNHDA and CDR2 is SQIVND (reference sequence). The CDR3 region has the DNA TGTGCCAGTAGTATTAATTCAGGTGTCTTATATCAGCCCCAGCATTTT. It codes for CASSINSGVLYQPQHF.

This chain connects TRBV5-3 to TRBJ2-4, with 9 bases that match TRBD1. TRBV5-3 is known as an ORF, though its function is uncertain. The CDR3 contains 15 residues. V lost 4 bases, J lost 2 bases, and 4 bases stayed unmatched. The CDR3 DNA follows: TGTGCCAGAAGCACGGGGACAGGGTCCAAAAACATTCAGTACTTC. It specifies CARSTGTGSKNIQYF.

The V and J genes are TRBV10-3 and TRBJ2-5; D tentatively fits TRBD1 or TRBD2 (6 bases each). Germline values: CDR1 ENHRY, CDR2 SYGVKD. The V end was cut by 3 bases, the J end by 5 bases, with 19 bases between. The CDR3 runs 16 residues. The CDR3 protein is CAISDNVRGGGETQYF. In DNA, the CDR3 is TGTGCCATCAGTGATAACGTCCGCGGAGGGGGGGAGACCCAGTACTTC.

V usage is TRBV9 and J usage is TRBJ2-2, with D tentatively TRBD1 (7 bases). The CDR3 spans 16 residues. Germline lookup yields CDR1 SGDLS and CDR2 YYNGEE. The CDR3 loop reads CAASPGPAQGGGELFF. CDR3 nucleotide sequence: TGTGCAGCCTCCCCGGGTCCAGCCCAGGGGGGCGGGGAGCTGTTTTTT.

This chain links TRBV2 with TRBJ2-2; D call uncertain. Germline V lookup: CDR1 SNHLY, CDR2 FYNNEI. The CDR3 runs to 13 residues. The V end lost 7 bases, the J end lost 0 bases, and 6 bases lay between the germline ends. Here the CDR3 reads CASIMANTGELFF. The CDR3 DNA follows: TGTGCCAGCATAATGGCGAACACCGGGGAGCTGTTTTTT.

V and J are TRBV9 and TRBJ2-7; a possible D gene is TRBD2 (7 bases). V lost 5 bases to trimming and J lost 6 bases, with 18 bases between them. Germline CDR1 SGDLS, CDR2 YYNGEE. This CDR3 spans 14 amino acids. CDR3 in DNA: TGTGCCAGCAGTGAGGGGCTGGGGGGGCGCGAGCAGTACTTC. As protein: CASSEGLGGREQYF.

The chain uses TRBV5-6 and TRBJ1-2; D possibly corresponds to TRBD1 (6 bases). Trimming took off 2 bases at V and 4 bases at J, with 9 bases between the two ends. CDR3 length: 13 residues. Germline lookup yields CDR1 SGHDT and CDR2 YYEEEE. The CDR3 region is CASSFPGVYGYTF. DNA of the CDR3: TGTGCCAGCAGCTTTCCAGGGGTCTATGGCTACACCTTC. The whole variable domain, filled in from reference TRBV5-6 and TRBJ1-2, reads DAGVTQSPTHLIKTRGQQVTLRCSPKSGHDTVSWYQQALGQGPQFIFQYYEEEERQRGNFPDRFSGHQFPNYSSELNVNALLLGDSALYLCASSFPGVYGYTFGSGTRLTVV.

With respect to this clone: The germline gene is not matched at one end of the junction; a read error may be the cause. The genes are TRBV28 and TRBJ1-2, with a tentative D call TRBD1 (6 bases). This CDR3 contains 11 residues. Germline V gene sequence: CDR1 MDHEN, CDR2 SYDVKM. CDR3 sequence: CASSLFRQASF. The CDR3 nucleotides are TGTGCCAGCAGTTTGTTTCGACAGGCCTCCTTC.

V is TRBV4-3 and J is TRBJ2-3; tentatively, D is TRBD1 or TRBD2 (5 bases each). The CDR3 extends over 13 amino acids. CDR1 and CDR2 from the germline V gene are LGHNA and YSLEER. V lost 3 bases, J lost 6 bases, and 10 bases lay in between. For the CDR3, the DNA is TGCGCCAGCAGCCAGCCGGGGACGGATACGCAGTATTTT. Translating gives CASSQPGTDTQYF.

CDR3 sequence reads: CAWEGQGASGYTF. CDR3 nucleotides: TGTGCCTGGGAGGGACAGGGGGCGTCCGGCTACACCTTC. V is TRBV30 and J is TRBJ1-2; 12 bases match TRBD1. Losses at the gene ends were 5 bases for V and 8 bases for J; bases not matched to a gene: 6. Germline CDR1 reads GTSNPN; CDR2 reads SVGIG (reference sequence). The CDR3 extends over 13 amino acids.

This chain connects TRBV13 to TRBJ2-7, with unresolved D. V gave up 4 bases and J gave up 3 bases, with 7 bases separating them. Germline CDR1 PRHDT, CDR2 FYEKMQ (reference sequence). This CDR3 region has 12 residues. The CDR3 sequence is CASSSRGYEQYF. As DNA, the CDR3 is TGTGCCAGCAGCTCTCGTGGCTACGAGCAGTACTTC.

The genes are TRBV5-1 and TRBJ2-5, with 8 nucleotides matching TRBD2. Germline CDR1 and CDR2: SGHRS and YFSETQ. This CDR3 contains 14 residues. The J segment lost 7 bases and the V segment lost 0 bases, leaving 5 bases of the junction unmatched. As DNA, the CDR3 is TGCGCCAGCAGCTTGGCGATCGGGAGGGGGACCCAGTACTTC. It translates to CASSLAIGRGTQYF.

CDR3 loop: CSASRGGEAFF. The CDR3 DNA reads TGCAGTGCTAGTCGTGGGGGTGAAGCTTTCTTT. This chain links TRBV20-1 with TRBJ1-1, with TRBD1 as a possible D gene (5 bases). CDR1 DFQATT and CDR2 SNEGSKA come from the germline V gene (reference sequence). The CDR3 length is 11 residues. Trimming stripped 3 bases from V and 7 bases from J, with 9 bases between.

The rearrangement uses TRBV18 and TRBJ2-3; unclear D gene. The germline CDR1 and CDR2 sequences are KGHSH and LQKENI. V lost 0 bases to trimming and J lost 4 bases, with 8 bases between them. The CDR3 length is 14 residues. The DNA for the CDR3 is TGTGCCAGCTCACCACCGAGGAGTGCAGATACGCAGTATTTT. Residues: CASSPPRSADTQYF.

V and J are TRBV27 and TRBJ2-5, with D perhaps being TRBD1 or TRBD2 (6 bases each). Germline values: CDR1 MNHEY, CDR2 SMNVEV (reference sequence). V was cut by 2 bases and J by 5 bases, with 15 bases left in between. This CDR3 region has 15 residues. Here the CDR3 reads CASSLEGGAGETQYF. The CDR3 DNA reads as TGTGCCAGCAGTTTAGAGGGGGGCGCGGGGGAGACCCAGTACTTC.

This sequence joins TRBV7-9 and TRBJ1-6, with D hard to call. Per the germline V gene, CDR1 is SEHNR and CDR2 is FQNEAQ (reference sequence). The CDR3 runs 13 residues. The ends were cut back, 1 base at V and 11 bases at J, with 9 bases in the middle. CDR3 DNA sequence: TGTGCCAGCAGCTTAGAGGGAGAAACACCCCTCCACTTT. Translation: CASSLEGETPLHF.

This chain connects TRBV5-1 to TRBJ2-2, with D uncertain. Trimming pared 4 bases from V and 1 base from J, leaving 8 bases between. In germline, CDR1 is SGHRS, CDR2 YFSETQ. The CDR3 covers 14 residues. The CDR3 nucleotides are TGCGCCAGCAGCGCCGATAGGAACACCGGGGAGCTGTTTTTT. This gives the protein CASSADRNTGELFF.

The chain couples TRBV5-1 to TRBJ2-5; D perhaps matches TRBD2 (6 bases). Germline V gene sequence: CDR1 SGHRS, CDR2 YFSETQ. The CDR3 loop spans 13 amino acids. The ends were cut back, 0 bases at V and 5 bases at J, with 8 bases in the middle. CDR3 nucleotides: TGCGCCAGCAGCTTGGAGGGAGGTGAGACCCAGTACTTC. Amino acids: CASSLEGGETQYF.

V gene TRBV19 combines with J gene TRBJ1-1; 11 bases match TRBD1. From germline, CDR1 is LNHDA and CDR2 SQIVND (reference sequence). The CDR3 totals 16 residues. V gave up 7 bases and J gave up 2 bases; unmatched junction bases: 9. The CDR3, as DNA: TGTGCCAGTACCCCTTGGACAGGGGGCATCAACACTGAAGCTTTCTTT. Its translation is CASTPWTGGINTEAFF.